This T cell receptor (beta chain) was documented in a study of cytomegalovirus exposure and HLA in healthy donors. Trimming removed 2 bases from V and 7 bases from J; junction bases left unmatched: 5. The CDR3 spans 15 residues. Per germline, CDR1 MNHEY and CDR2 SMNVEV (reference sequence). TCRdb's table, derived via immunoSEQ multiplex PCR, lists solely in-frame clones and lacks some. In the table there are around 190,000 clones, about 83% of which are singletons. Study-level results: A few CMV-associated chains proved CMV antigen-specific in vitro. Across donors, most TCRs were seen rarely, yet some public ones were widespread. The tendency of first-cohort TCR clusters to co-occur in the roughly 130 validation repertoires emerged from a later analysis. For cytomegalovirus status, the classifier reportedly gave diagnoses with high specificity and sensitivity.

Turning to this clone: Its antigen is still unknown.

This clonotype was sampled from a woman aged 18-30 years in good health and CMV-seronegative. V and J are TRBV27 and TRBJ2-2, with TRBD2 matching over 9 bases. What was sequenced was PBMCs. The CDR3 bases are TGTGCCAGCAGTTTACGTCTAGCGGGGATCGGGGAGCTGTTTTTT. Translated, it gives CASSLRLAGIGELFF.